This T cell receptor (beta chain) is from a study of cytomegalovirus exposure and HLA in healthy donors. The CDR3 loop spans 13 amino acids. In germline, CDR1 is SEHNR, CDR2 FQNEAQ (reference sequence). Trimming took off 1 base at V and 9 bases at J, with 10 bases between the two ends. Study-level points and caveats: Clonal expansion, a later analysis showed, was greater in HLA-associated TCR beta chains than in equally common others. Many donors shared some public TCRs, even though most TCR sequences were rare.

This clone showed up just once. The target antigen is unknown. Primers included in the PCR were 60 Vbeta and 13 Jbeta primers. Assay: immunoSEQ multiplex PCR; the TCRdb copy retains only in-frame clones and omits some. The top ten hold around 16% of the sample, which has 200,000 to 250,000 clones, about 74% seen once. The source is a man aged 40-50 years in good health and CMV-seronegative. The sequencing input was PBMCs. This chain uses TRBV7-9 with TRBJ2-1; D unresolved. CDR3 in DNA: TGTGCCAGCAGCTTAGGAGGTCTTACTGAGCAGTTCTTC. The encoded protein is CASSLGGLTEQFF.